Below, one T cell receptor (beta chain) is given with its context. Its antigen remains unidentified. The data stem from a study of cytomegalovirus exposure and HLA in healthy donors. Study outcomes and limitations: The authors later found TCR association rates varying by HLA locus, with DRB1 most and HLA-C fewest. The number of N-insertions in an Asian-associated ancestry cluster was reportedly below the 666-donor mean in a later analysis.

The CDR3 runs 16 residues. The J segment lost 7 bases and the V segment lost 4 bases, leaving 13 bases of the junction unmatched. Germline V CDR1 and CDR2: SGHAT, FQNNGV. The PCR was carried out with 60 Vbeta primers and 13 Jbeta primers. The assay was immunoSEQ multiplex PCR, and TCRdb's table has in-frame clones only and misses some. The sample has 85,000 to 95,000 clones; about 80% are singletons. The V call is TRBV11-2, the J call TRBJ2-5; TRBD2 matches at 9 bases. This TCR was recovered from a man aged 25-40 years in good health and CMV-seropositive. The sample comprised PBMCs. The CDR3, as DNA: TGTGCCAGCAGCTCCTATATGACTAGCGGTCGGGGGACCCAGTACTTC. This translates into CASSSYMTSGRGTQYF.